This T cell receptor (beta chain) was captured by sequencing in a study of blood T cell repertoires in COVID-19 (TCRdb year 2020). General notes on the study: Samples from collaborators originated in the United States, Italy and Spain and spanned both the acute and convalescent phases of COVID-19. The prospective study material was composed of cDNA or gDNA derived from T cells, B-cell-depleted T cells, or PBMCs. Deeply sampled blood TCRbeta repertoires from subjects exposed to, actively infected with, or recovered from COVID-19 were included in the dataset. The repertoires were released in a freely available public database intended as a resource for research on the immune response to SARS-CoV-2. Samples came from the ongoing ImmuneRACE study (first 160 participants) plus 1,254 subjects from 6 global collaborators. Nearly every sample came with metadata listing a de-identified subject ID, COVID-19 status, age in years and sex. Where HLA class I and class II types were available, the types were taken from metadata supplied by the sample provider, not from assay-based typing. Broad study findings and their caveats: How much clinical and demographic metadata was included differed by source and by participant, and the metadata was provided uncurated.

In regard to this clone: It lacks a known antigen. Base quality data are lacking; no much larger clone is found one base away.

Collaborating institutions collected whole blood in K2EDTA tubes following their own protocols. For TCRbeta analysis, collaborators shipped samples in one of three forms: frozen whole blood, isolated PBMCs, or DNA extracted from either of those sample types. From a lookup of the germline V gene, CDR1 and CDR2 are LGHNA and YNFKEQ. Counted from cysteine to phenylalanine, this CDR3 has 17 amino acids. Only the CDR3 DNA is retained, 51 bases long and in frame from the first base. V lost 0 bases and J lost 7 bases, and the count of bases not matched to a germline gene is 8. TCRbeta CDR3 regions were amplified from genomic DNA using the immunoSEQ Assay, a bias-controlled multiplex PCR. Turning to the authors' computational methods: Within the assay, amplification of reference gene primers was used to estimate how many nucleated cells each sample contained. To quantify the absolute abundance of each unique TCRbeta CDR3 rearrangement, sequence reads were collapsed and filtered. For each sample, productive Simpson clonality was calculated as the square root of Simpson's diversity index across productive rearrangements. Held by TCRdb, this immuneACCESS table contains in-frame sequences only and omits some clones. Under half of the omission traces to an unresolved V gene where checked; the cause of the rest is unknown. That table is the source of V, J and clone size, and D and trimming were worked out from the DNA. The sample table holds some 74,000 clones, of which approximately 88% were seen once. The leading ten clones occupy under 7.5% of the sample.

The receptor was derived from a woman older than 75 with acute or convalescent COVID-19. The chain is made from TRBV4-2 and TRBJ2-2, with 10 central nucleotides matching TRBD2. Material: peripheral blood. Here is the DNA: TGTGCCAGCAGCCAAGATACCAGCGGGGGGGCTGGCGGGGAGCTGTTTTTT. It translates to CASSQDTSGGAGGELFF.